The clone carrying this TCR beta chain was seen at least ten times. Its specificity is not known. The data were taken from a study of T cells after posttransplantation cyclophosphamide. General study results and limits: Recipient CMV seropositivity and CMV reactivation strongly tracked TRB clonality.

Clones were sequenced by immunoSEQ multiplex PCR, and TCRdb holds only the in-frame ones, with some missing. The record shows tens of thousands of clones for this sample, with no singletons present. Per the germline V gene, CDR1 is GTSNPN and CDR2 is SVGIG (reference sequence). The CDR3 totals 16 residues. V trimming: 4 bases; J trimming: 5 bases; junction bases outside the gene matches: 11. The chain recombines TRBV30 with TRBJ2-2; TRBD1 matches at 9 bases. The sequenced sample was PBMCs. The sequence was collected from a man aged 40-49 years in good health, CMV-negative, and a related stem cell transplant donor. This chain's CDR3 is CAWILRDREGTGELFF. CDR3 DNA: TGTGCCTGGATCCTCCGGGACAGGGAGGGGACCGGGGAGCTGTTTTTT.